A selection of T cell receptor beta chains follows, all from one sample in a study of patients and donors after allogeneic stem cell transplantation. One entry per CDR3 protein, called by TCRdb with MiXCR from the RT-PCR reads. The repertoire consists of roughly 880,000 distinct CDR3 sequences, with under 20% occurring once and the leading ten covering around 6%. The specimen sequenced was blood, either unsorted or a sorted T cell fraction (not recorded which). The receptors come from a human donor who was either an allogeneic HSCT recipient or a stem cell or donor lymphocyte infusion donor (not recorded which). It is not recorded whose cells these are; they may come from a transplant donor. Each CDR3 is given with its conserved first and last residue. The D gene is left open where the match is weak. Clone sizes are given selectively: once, few, many, or a class where the clone is expanded.

>-|TRBJ2-3|8|few|TRBV20-1
CSASGGYF
TGCAGTGCCTCCGGCGGGTATTTT
>-|TRBJ2-7|13|-|TRBV25-1
CASSTNSPREQYF
TGTGCCAGCAGTACTAACTCCCCGAGGGAGCAGTACTTC
>TRBD1|TRBJ2-1|16|-|TRBV7-9
CASSSRQGTLYNEQFF
TGTGCCAGCAGCTCCCGACAGGGAACCCTCTACAATGAGCAGTTCTTC
>-|TRBJ2-1|15|few|TRBV12-3/TRBV12-4
CASSLRGLADNEQFF
TGTGCCAGCAGTTTGCGGGGGCTAGCGGACAATGAGCAGTTCTTC
>-|TRBJ1-5|13|few|TRBV14
CASSQDVAQPQHF
TGTGCCAGCAGCCAAGATGTGGCCCAGCCCCAGCATTTT
>-|TRBJ2-1|18|-|TRBV11-2
CASSRDGLAGSSYNEQFF
TGTGCCAGCAGCCGAGATGGGTTAGCAGGGAGCTCCTACAATGAGCAGTTCTTC
>-|TRBJ2-1|15|few|TRBV4-2
CASSQEGSGYNEQFF
TGTGCCAGCAGCCAAGAAGGATCCGGTTACAATGAGCAGTTCTTC
>-|TRBJ1-3|13|few|TRBV7-2
CASSLITKNTIYF
TGTGCCAGCAGCTTAATTACGAAGAACACCATATATTTT
>-|TRBJ2-5|15|-|TRBV12-3/TRBV12-4
CASSLGGRPGGTQYF
TGTGCCAGCAGTTTAGGGGGCAGGCCCGGGGGGACCCAGTACTTC
>-|TRBJ1-2|10|few|TRBV20-1
CSAQAGGYTF
TGCAGTGCCCAGGCGGGTGGCTACACCTTC
>TRBD2|TRBJ2-1|14|-|TRBV20-1
CSAPTSGNYNEQFF
TGCAGTGCGCCGACTAGCGGGAACTACAATGAGCAGTTCTTC
>-|TRBJ1-1|15|-|TRBV12-3/TRBV12-4
CASSFISGGNTEAFF
TGTGCCAGCAGTTTTATTTCGGGGGGTAACACTGAAGCTTTCTTT
>TRBD2|TRBJ2-2|15|-|TRBV10-3
CAISGLAAAPGELFF
TGTGCCATCAGTGGTCTAGCGGCTGCACCCGGGGAGCTGTTTTTT
>TRBD1|TRBJ2-1|15|few|TRBV7-3
CASSSTGQGITPQFF
TGTGCCAGCAGCTCTACTGGACAGGGGATAACACCGCAGTTCTTC
>-|TRBJ2-7|15|-|TRBV11-3
CASSSLAGFSYEQYF
TGTGCCAGCAGCTCTCTAGCAGGGTTTTCCTACGAGCAGTACTTC
>-|TRBJ2-2|15|few|TRBV20-1
CSARVHRSDTGELFF
TGCAGTGCTAGAGTTCACCGCTCAGACACCGGGGAGCTGTTTTTT
>-|TRBJ2-1|14|few|TRBV7-2
CASRRTPSYNEQFF
TGTGCCAGCAGGCGAACTCCCTCCTACAATGAGCAGTTCTTC
>-|TRBJ1-1|13|few|TRBV3-1
CASSRLRGAEAFF
TGTGCCAGCAGCCGCCTCCGGGGGGCTGAAGCTTTCTTT
>-|TRBJ2-7|14|-|TRBV27
CASSFLAENYEQYF
TGTGCCAGCAGTTTCTTAGCGGAGAACTACGAGCAGTACTTC
>-|TRBJ2-5|14|once|TRBV6-1
CASRFTGLRETQYF
TGTGCCAGCAGGTTTACAGGGCTTCGGGAGACCCAGTACTTC
>-|TRBJ2-7|16|once|TRBV4-2
CASSPSIGTSLYEQYF
TGTGCCAGCAGCCCCTCCATCGGGACAAGTCTTTACGAGCAGTACTTC
>TRBD1|TRBJ2-3|15|-|TRBV5-6
CASSFTGGKGDTQYF
TGTGCCAGCAGCTTCACAGGGGGCAAAGGAGATACGCAGTATTTT
>-|TRBJ2-1|13|-|TRBV6-2/TRBV6-3
CASSHGGQPRQFF
TGTGCCAGCAGCCACGGGGGTCAACCGCGGCAGTTCTTC
>TRBD2|TRBJ2-1|16|-|TRBV5-4
CASSLDMGLVTNEQFF
TGTGCCAGCAGCTTGGATATGGGACTAGTAACGAATGAGCAGTTCTTC
>TRBD1|TRBJ1-1|15|few|TRBV5-1
CASSLVAGGSTEAFF
TGCGCCAGCAGCTTGGTGGCAGGGGGAAGCACTGAAGCTTTCTTT
>-|TRBJ1-5|15|-|TRBV4-3
CASSLKYHSNQPQHF
TGCGCCAGCAGCCTTAAATATCATAGCAATCAGCCCCAGCATTTT
>-|TRBJ2-7|13|-|TRBV20-1
CSAASRDPREQYF
TGCAGTGCTGCAAGCCGGGACCCCAGAGAGCAGTACTTC
>TRBD1|TRBJ2-7|15|-|TRBV27
CASSLLGRGLSEQYF
TGTGCCAGCAGTTTGTTAGGCAGGGGGCTTAGTGAGCAGTACTTC
>TRBD1|TRBJ2-1|14|-|TRBV25-1
CASSGTGGYNEQFF
TGTGCCAGCAGTGGGACAGGGGGCTACAATGAGCAGTTCTTC
>-|TRBJ2-7|15|few|TRBV7-8
CASSLNPSGSYEQYF
TGTGCCAGCAGCTTAAACCCCAGCGGGTCCTACGAGCAGTACTTC
>-|TRBJ2-3|16|few|TRBV10-3
CAISRGRSNPSDTQYF
TGTGCCATCAGCAGGGGAAGGTCTAATCCAAGCGATACGCAGTATTTT
>-|TRBJ2-2|14|-|TRBV27
CASSPLALTGELFF
TGTGCCAGCAGCCCACTGGCCCTAACCGGGGAGCTGTTTTTT
>-|TRBJ1-5|18|-|TRBV11-1
CASSLINLKSGRNQPQHF
TGTGCCAGCAGCTTAATTAATCTAAAGTCGGGTCGCAATCAGCCCCAGCATTTT
>-|TRBJ1-2|13|few|TRBV3-1
CASSQEGKYGYTF
TGTGCCAGCAGCCAGGAAGGGAAATATGGCTACACCTTC
>-|TRBJ2-1|14|few|TRBV11-2
CASSLRVYLDEQFF
TGTGCCAGCAGCCTCAGGGTGTACTTGGATGAGCAGTTCTTC
>-|TRBJ2-7|12|-|TRBV20-1
CSAKTGSNGQYF
TGCAGTGCTAAGACAGGATCAAACGGGCAGTACTTC
>-|TRBJ2-1|15|few|TRBV2
CASKGGDPWFHEQFF
TGTGCCAGCAAGGGCGGGGACCCGTGGTTTCATGAGCAGTTCTTC
>-|TRBJ2-7|12|-|TRBV13
CASSFKAFEQYF
TGTGCCAGCAGCTTTAAAGCCTTCGAGCAGTACTTC
>TRBD2|TRBJ2-5|15|few|TRBV7-2
CASREGVAGQETQYF
TGTGCCAGCAGGGAAGGAGTAGCGGGACAAGAGACCCAGTACTTC
>-|TRBJ2-7|16|once|TRBV18
CASSPGLGRSSYEQYF
TGTGCCAGCTCACCGGGGCTGGGCCGAAGCTCCTACGAGCAGTACTTC
>TRBD1|TRBJ2-7|16|few|TRBV24-1
CATSGGDRATANEQYF
TGTGCCACCAGTGGGGGGGACAGGGCAACCGCCAACGAGCAGTACTTC
>-|TRBJ2-7|16|-|TRBV6-1
CASNSARVRSSYEQYF
TGTGCCAGCAACTCGGCGCGCGTAAGGAGCTCCTACGAGCAGTACTTC
>-|TRBJ1-3|16|-|TRBV10-3
CAISAQVAGSGNTIYF
TGTGCCATCAGTGCCCAGGTCGCCGGCTCTGGAAACACCATATATTTT
>-|TRBJ1-5|11|few|TRBV20-1
CSARNGATQHF
TGCAGTGCTAGAAATGGCGCGACCCAGCATTTT
>-|TRBJ1-4|12|-|TRBV6-5
CATGPTYEKLFF
TGTGCAACTGGGCCCACGTATGAAAAACTGTTTTTT
>-|TRBJ1-5|14|-|TRBV5-1
CASSPKGGDQPQHF
TGCGCCAGCAGCCCCAAGGGGGGAGATCAGCCCCAGCATTTT
>-|TRBJ2-2|15|few|TRBV7-6
CASSLPGRYTGELFF
TGTGCCAGCAGCCTCCCCGGGCGGTACACCGGGGAGCTGTTTTTT
>-|TRBJ2-1|13|many|TRBV12-3/TRBV12-4
CASSPTSYDEQFF
TGTGCCAGCAGTCCCACTAGTTATGATGAGCAGTTCTTC
>TRBD2|TRBJ2-3|16|few|TRBV10-3
CATTRGTSKISDTQYF
TGTGCCACCACGCGCGGGACTAGCAAAATTTCAGATACGCAGTATTTT
>-|TRBJ2-7|13|-|TRBV2
CASSEVVGYEQYF
TGTGCCAGCAGTGAAGTTGTGGGATACGAGCAGTACTTC
>TRBD1|TRBJ1-5|14|-|TRBV12-3/TRBV12-4
CASGPGTVNQPQHF
TGTGCCAGCGGCCCCGGGACAGTTAATCAGCCCCAGCATTTT
>TRBD2|TRBJ2-2|15|few|TRBV27
CASTRTGGTGGELFF
TGTGCCAGCACCCGGACCGGGGGGACGGGCGGGGAGCTGTTTTTT
>-|TRBJ2-3|13|-|TRBV12-3/TRBV12-4
CASSPNSTDTQYF
TGTGCCAGCAGCCCCAATAGCACAGATACGCAGTATTTT
>-|TRBJ1-1|12|-|TRBV20-1
CSAREWLTEAFF
TGCAGTGCTAGAGAGTGGCTAACTGAAGCTTTCTTT
>-|TRBJ2-3|16|-|TRBV5-6
CASSSNSEFHTDTQYF
TGTGCCAGCAGCTCGAATTCCGAGTTTCACACAGATACGCAGTATTTT
>-|TRBJ1-3|14|few|TRBV3-1
CASSRQNPGNTIYF
TGTGCCAGCAGCCGACAGAACCCTGGAAACACCATATATTTT
>TRBD2|TRBJ2-2|17|many|TRBV7-2
CASSLDSGRANTGELFF
TGTGCCAGCAGCTTAGATAGCGGGAGGGCCAACACCGGGGAGCTGTTTTTT
>TRBD1|TRBJ1-2|15|few|TRBV24-1
CATSDSYRGIKRYTF
TGTGCCACCAGTGATTCGTACAGGGGGATTAAGCGCTACACCTTC
>-|TRBJ1-1|14|few|TRBV7-3
CASSLDGQRGEAFF
TGTGCCAGCAGCTTAGACGGACAACGAGGTGAAGCTTTCTTT